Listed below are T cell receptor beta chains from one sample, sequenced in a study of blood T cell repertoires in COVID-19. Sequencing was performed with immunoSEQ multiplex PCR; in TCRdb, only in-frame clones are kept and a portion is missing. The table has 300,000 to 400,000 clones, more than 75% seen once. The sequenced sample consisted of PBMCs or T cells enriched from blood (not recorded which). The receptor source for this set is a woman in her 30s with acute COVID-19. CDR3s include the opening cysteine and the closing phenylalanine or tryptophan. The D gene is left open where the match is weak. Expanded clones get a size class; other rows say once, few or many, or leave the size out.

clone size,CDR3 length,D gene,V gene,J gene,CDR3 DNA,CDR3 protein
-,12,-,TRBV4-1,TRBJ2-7,TGCGCCAGCAGCCTAACAGGGTCCGAGCAGTACTTC,CASSLTGSEQYF
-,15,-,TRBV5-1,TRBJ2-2,TGCGCCAGCAGCCTACTCCTGGGCCTCACCGGGGAGCTGTTTTTT,CASSLLLGLTGELFF
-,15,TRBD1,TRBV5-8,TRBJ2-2,TGTGCCAGCAGCCTCCGAGACAGGGTCACCGGGGAGCTGTTTTTT,CASSLRDRVTGELFF
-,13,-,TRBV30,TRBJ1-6,TGTGCCTGGAGTGTCCAGGGGAATTCACCCCTCCACTTT,CAWSVQGNSPLHF
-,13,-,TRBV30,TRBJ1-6,TGTGCCGGACAGCCCAGTTCTAATTCACCCCTCCACTTT,CAGQPSSNSPLHF
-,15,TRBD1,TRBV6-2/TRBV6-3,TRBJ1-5,TGTGCCAGCAGTGACAGGGACAGGCAATATCAGCCCCAGCATTTT,CASSDRDRQYQPQHF
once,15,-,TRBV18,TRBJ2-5,TGTGCCAGCTCACCACCGACGGACTACCGAGAGACCCAGTACTTC,CASSPPTDYRETQYF
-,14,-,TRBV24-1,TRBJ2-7,TGTGCCACCAGTGATCGGGGGGCAATCTACGAGCAGTACTTC,CATSDRGAIYEQYF
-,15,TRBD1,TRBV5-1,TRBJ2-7,TGCGCCAGCAGCCCCTGGACAGGGGCTTCTTACGAGCAGTACTTC,CASSPWTGASYEQYF
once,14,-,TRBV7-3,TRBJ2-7,TGTGCCAGCAGCCAATCCAGGGACACCTACGAGCAGTACTTC,CASSQSRDTYEQYF
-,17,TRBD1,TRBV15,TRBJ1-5,TGTGCCACCAGCAGCGGACAGGGGTTTGATAGCAATCAGCCCCAGCATTTT,CATSSGQGFDSNQPQHF
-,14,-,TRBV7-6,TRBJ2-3,TGTGCCAGCAGCTTAGACCTAGACACAGATACGCAGTATTTT,CASSLDLDTDTQYF
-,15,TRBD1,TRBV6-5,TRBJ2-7,TGTGCCAGCATTCCTCCCGGGACAGTGACCTACGAGCAGTACTTC,CASIPPGTVTYEQYF
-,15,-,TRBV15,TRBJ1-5,TGTGCCACCAGCGCTGTGGCTTATAGCAATCAGCCCCAGCATTTT,CATSAVAYSNQPQHF
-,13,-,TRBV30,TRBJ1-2,TGTGCCTGGAGTCAGCGGACGGGGGGTGGCTACACCTTC,CAWSQRTGGGYTF
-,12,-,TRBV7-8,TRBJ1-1,TGTGCCAGCAGCTTTGAGGGCAGGCAGGCTTTCTTT,CASSFEGRQAFF
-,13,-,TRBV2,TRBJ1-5,TGTGCCAGCAGTGACCAGGGGTCTCAGCCCCAGCATTTT,CASSDQGSQPQHF
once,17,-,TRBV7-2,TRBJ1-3,TGTGCCAGCAGCTTCCCTGGGGGGGGCCGATCTGGAAACACCATATATTTT,CASSFPGGGRSGNTIYF
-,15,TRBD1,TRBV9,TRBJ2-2,TGTGCCAGCAGCCCTCGGACAGGTAACACCGGGGAGCTGTTTTTT,CASSPRTGNTGELFF
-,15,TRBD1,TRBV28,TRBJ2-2,TGTGCCAGCATGGGCAGGGGGCGTGACACCGGGGAGCTGTTTTTT,CASMGRGRDTGELFF
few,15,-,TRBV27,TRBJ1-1,TGTGCCAGCAGTTCCGGACAGATAATGAACACTGAAGCTTTCTTT,CASSSGQIMNTEAFF
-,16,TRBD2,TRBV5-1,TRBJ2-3,TGCGCCAGCAGCAAGCTAGCGGGGGGAAGCACAGATACGCAGTATTTT,CASSKLAGGSTDTQYF
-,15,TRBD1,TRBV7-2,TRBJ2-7,TGTGCCAGCAGCTTAGGACAGGGTCGCTCCTACGAGCAGTACTTC,CASSLGQGRSYEQYF
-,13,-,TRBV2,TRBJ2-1,TGTGCCAGCATAGAAGCAGAGTACAGTGAGCAGTTCTTC,CASIEAEYSEQFF
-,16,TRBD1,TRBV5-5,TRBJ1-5,TGTGCCAGCAGCTTAAAAGGGGGCAAGTTTGATCAGCCCCAGCATTTT,CASSLKGGKFDQPQHF
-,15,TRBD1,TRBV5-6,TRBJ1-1,TGTGCCAGCAGCTTTGCAGGGGGCGTGGGCACTGAAGCTTTCTTT,CASSFAGGVGTEAFF
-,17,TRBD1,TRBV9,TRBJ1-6,TGTGCCAGCGGGATGAACCGGGACAGGGATAATAATTCACCCCTCCACTTT,CASGMNRDRDNNSPLHF
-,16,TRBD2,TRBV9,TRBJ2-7,TGTGCCAGCAGCGCCTTCGGGACTAGCGGGACCTACGAGCAGTACTTC,CASSAFGTSGTYEQYF
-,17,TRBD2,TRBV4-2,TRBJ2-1,TGTGCCAGCAGCCAAGGGGACGGGACTAGCGGGGGGGGTGAGCAGTTCTTC,CASSQGDGTSGGGEQFF
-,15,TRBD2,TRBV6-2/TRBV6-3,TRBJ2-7,TGTGCCAGCAGCTGGGGACTAGCGGCGACCTACGAGCAGTACTTC,CASSWGLAATYEQYF
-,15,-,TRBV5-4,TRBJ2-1,TGTGCCAGCAGCCCGGACGGAGGTACCTACAATGAGCAGTTCTTC,CASSPDGGTYNEQFF